This TCR beta chain emerged from a study of neurological immune-mediated disorders. Sequencing of 15-18 subjects in each run yielded over 170 million TCR-beta sequences. From the 5' RACE reads, TCRdb called clonotypes with MiXCR, one entry per CDR3 protein. The repertoire holds 20,000 to 25,000 distinct CDR3 sequences, with about 13% as singletons. The length of the CDR3 is 13 residues. Trimming took 4 bases from V and 4 from J, leaving 13 bases between them. Germline CDR1 and CDR2: DFQATT and SNEGSKA (reference sequence). This clonotype came up many times. The source of this sequence is a woman in her sixties or seventies with HTLV-1-associated myelopathy (HAM/TSP). J is TRBJ1-1 and V is TRBV20-1; tentative D call: TRBD1 (5 bases). Sequenced sample: PBMCs. CDR3 in DNA: TGCAGTGCTAATCCAGGGAGAGGCACTGAAGCTTTCTTT. Its translation: CSANPGRGTEAFF.